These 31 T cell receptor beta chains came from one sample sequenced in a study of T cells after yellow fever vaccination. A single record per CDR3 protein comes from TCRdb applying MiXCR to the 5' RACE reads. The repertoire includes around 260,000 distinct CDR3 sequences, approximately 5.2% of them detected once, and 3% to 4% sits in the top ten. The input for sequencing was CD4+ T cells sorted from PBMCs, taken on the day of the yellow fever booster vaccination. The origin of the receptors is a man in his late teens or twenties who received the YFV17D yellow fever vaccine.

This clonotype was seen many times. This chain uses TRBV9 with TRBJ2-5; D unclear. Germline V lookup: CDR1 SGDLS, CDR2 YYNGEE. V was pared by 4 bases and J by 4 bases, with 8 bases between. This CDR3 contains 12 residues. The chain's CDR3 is CASSSPRETQYF. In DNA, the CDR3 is TGTGCCAGCAGCTCCCCCCGAGAGACCCAGTACTTC.

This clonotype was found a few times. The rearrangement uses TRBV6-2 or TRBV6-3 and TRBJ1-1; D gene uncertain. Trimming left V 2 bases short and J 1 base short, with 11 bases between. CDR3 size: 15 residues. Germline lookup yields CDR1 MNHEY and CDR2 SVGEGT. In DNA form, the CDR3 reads TGTGCCAGCAGTTACATGGTTTGGGGGAACACTGAAGCTTTCTTT. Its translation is CASSYMVWGNTEAFF.

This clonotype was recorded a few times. CDR3 sequence: CATSDARVPRDQETQYF. The CDR3, as DNA: TGTGCCACCAGTGACGCCCGTGTCCCGCGGGATCAAGAGACCCAGTACTTC. This chain joins TRBV24-1 and TRBJ2-5, with D tentatively TRBD2 (6 bases). There are 17 residues in the CDR3. Trimming cost V 4 bases and J 2 bases, with 19 bases left between them. From germline, CDR1 is KGHDR and CDR2 SFDVKD.

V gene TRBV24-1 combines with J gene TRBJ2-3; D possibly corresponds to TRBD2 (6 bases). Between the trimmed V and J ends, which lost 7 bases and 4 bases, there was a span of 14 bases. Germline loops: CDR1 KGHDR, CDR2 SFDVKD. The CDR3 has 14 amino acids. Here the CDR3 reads CATRGTWGADTQYF. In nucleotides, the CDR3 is TGTGCCACCAGGGGAACATGGGGGGCAGATACGCAGTATTTT.

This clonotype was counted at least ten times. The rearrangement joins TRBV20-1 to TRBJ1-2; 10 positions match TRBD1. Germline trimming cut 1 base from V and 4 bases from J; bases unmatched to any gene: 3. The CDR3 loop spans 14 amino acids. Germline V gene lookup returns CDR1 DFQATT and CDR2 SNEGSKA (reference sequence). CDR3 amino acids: CSARVRQGAYGYTF. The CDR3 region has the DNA TGCAGTGCTAGAGTAAGACAGGGGGCCTATGGCTACACCTTC.

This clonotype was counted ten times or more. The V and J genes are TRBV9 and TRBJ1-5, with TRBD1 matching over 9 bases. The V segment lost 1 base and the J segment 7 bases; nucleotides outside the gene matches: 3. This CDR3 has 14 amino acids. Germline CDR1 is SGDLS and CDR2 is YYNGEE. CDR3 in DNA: TGTGCCAGCAGCGTAACAGGGGGCAGCCAGCCCCAGCATTTT. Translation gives CASSVTGGSQPQHF.

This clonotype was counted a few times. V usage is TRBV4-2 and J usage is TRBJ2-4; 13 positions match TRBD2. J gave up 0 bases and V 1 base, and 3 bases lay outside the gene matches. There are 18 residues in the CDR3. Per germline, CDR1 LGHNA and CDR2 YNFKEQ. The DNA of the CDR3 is TGTGCCAGCAGCCAAGGGACTAGCGGGGGCATAGCCAAAAACATTCAGTACTTC. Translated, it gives CASSQGTSGGIAKNIQYF.

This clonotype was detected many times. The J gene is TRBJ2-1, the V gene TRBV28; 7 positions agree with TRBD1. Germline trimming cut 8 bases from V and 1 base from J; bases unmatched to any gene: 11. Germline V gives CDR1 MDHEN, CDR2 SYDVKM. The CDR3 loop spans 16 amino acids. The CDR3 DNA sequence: TGTGCCAGCGACCAACCATTCAGGGGGTCCTACAATGAGCAGTTCTTC. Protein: CASDQPFRGSYNEQFF.

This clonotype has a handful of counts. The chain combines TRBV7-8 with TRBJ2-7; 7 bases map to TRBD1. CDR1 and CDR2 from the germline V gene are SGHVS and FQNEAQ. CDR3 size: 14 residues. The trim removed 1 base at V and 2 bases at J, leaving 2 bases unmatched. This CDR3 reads CASSLGRGPYEQYV. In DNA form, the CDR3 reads TGTGCCAGCAGCTTAGGAAGGGGGCCCTACGAGCAGTACGTC.

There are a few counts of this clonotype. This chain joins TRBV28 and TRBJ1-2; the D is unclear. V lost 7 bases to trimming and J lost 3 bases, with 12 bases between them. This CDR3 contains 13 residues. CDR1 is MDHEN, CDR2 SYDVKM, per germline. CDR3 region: CASMLSADYGYTF. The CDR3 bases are TGTGCCAGCATGTTGTCCGCTGACTATGGCTACACCTTC.

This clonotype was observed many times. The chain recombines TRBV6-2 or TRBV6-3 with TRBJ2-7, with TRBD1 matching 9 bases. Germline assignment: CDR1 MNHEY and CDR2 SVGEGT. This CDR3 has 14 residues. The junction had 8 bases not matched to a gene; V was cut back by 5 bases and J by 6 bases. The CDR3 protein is CASSEGTGSGEQYF. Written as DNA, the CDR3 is TGTGCCAGCAGTGAAGGGACAGGGAGCGGCGAGCAGTACTTC.

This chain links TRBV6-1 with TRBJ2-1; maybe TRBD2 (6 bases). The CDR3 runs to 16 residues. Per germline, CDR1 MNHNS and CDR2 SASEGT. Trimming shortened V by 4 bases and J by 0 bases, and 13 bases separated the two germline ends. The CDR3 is CASSGYSGASYNEQFF. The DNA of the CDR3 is TGTGCCAGCAGTGGATATAGCGGCGCCTCCTACAATGAGCAGTTCTTC.

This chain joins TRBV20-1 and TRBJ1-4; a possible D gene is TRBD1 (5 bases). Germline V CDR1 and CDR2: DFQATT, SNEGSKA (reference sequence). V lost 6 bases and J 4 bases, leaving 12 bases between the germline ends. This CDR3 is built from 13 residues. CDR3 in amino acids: CSAPGLFNEKLFF. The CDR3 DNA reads TGCAGTGCCCCGGGACTCTTTAATGAAAAACTGTTTTTT.

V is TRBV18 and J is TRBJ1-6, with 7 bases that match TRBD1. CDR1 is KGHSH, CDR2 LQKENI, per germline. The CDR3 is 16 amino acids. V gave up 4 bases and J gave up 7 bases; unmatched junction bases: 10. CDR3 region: CASSRRGGQLNSPLHF. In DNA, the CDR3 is TGTGCCAGCTCACGGCGAGGGGGACAGTTAAATTCACCCCTCCACTTT.

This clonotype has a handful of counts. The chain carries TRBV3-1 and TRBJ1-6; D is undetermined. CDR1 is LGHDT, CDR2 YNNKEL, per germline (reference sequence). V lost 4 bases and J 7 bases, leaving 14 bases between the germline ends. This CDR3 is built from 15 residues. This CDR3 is CASSLTVLSNSPLHF. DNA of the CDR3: TGTGCCAGCAGCCTCACAGTCCTCTCCAATTCACCCCTCCACTTT.

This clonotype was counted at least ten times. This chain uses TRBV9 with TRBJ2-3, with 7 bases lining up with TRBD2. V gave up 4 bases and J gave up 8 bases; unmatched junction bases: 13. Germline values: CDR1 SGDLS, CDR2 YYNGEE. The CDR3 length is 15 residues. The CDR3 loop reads CASSPLSGEVITQYF. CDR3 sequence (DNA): TGTGCCAGCAGCCCCCTCAGCGGGGAGGTCATTACGCAGTATTTT. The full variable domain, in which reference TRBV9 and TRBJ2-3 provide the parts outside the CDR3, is DSGVTQTPKHLITATGQRVTLRCSPRSGDLSVYWYQQSLDQGLQFLIQYYNGEERAKGNILERFSAQQFPDLHSELNLSSLELGDSALYFCASSPLSGEVITQYFGPGTRLTVL.

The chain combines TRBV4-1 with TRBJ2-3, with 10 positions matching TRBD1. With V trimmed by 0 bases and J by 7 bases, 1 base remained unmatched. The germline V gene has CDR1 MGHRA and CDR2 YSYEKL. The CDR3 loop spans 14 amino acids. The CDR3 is CASSQEDRGYTQYF. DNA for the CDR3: TGCGCCAGCAGCCAAGAGGACAGGGGGTATACGCAGTATTTT.

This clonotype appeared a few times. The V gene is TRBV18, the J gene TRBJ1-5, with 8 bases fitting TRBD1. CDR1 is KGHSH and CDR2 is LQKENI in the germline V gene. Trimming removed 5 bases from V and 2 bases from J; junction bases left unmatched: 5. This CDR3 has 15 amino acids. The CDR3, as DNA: TGTGCCAGCTCAAGGGAGACAGGGGGCAATCAGCCCCAGCATTTT. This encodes CASSRETGGNQPQHF.

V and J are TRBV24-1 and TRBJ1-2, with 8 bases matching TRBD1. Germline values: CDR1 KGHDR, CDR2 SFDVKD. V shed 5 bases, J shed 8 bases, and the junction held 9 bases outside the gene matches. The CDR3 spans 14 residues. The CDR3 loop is CATSARGRFGGYTF. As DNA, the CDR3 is TGTGCCACCAGTGCCAGGGGGCGATTCGGGGGCTACACCTTC.

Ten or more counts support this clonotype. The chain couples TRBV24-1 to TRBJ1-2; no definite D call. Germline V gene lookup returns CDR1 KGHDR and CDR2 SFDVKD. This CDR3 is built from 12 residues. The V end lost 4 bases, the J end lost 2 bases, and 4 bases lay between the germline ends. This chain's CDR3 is CATSDSNYGYTF. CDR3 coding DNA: TGTGCCACCAGTGACAGCAACTATGGCTACACCTTC.

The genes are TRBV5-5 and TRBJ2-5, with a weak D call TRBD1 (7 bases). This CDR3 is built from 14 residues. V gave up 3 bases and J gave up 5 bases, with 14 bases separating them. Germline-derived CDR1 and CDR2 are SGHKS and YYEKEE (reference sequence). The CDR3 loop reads CASSWGRGAETQYF. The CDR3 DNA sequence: TGTGCCAGCAGCTGGGGCAGGGGGGCGGAGACCCAGTACTTC.

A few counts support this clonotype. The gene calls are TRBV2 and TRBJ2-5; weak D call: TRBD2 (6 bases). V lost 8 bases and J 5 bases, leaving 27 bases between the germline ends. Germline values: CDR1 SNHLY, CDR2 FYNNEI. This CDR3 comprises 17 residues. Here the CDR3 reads CASEFGGSTEEGETQYF. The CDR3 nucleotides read TGTGCCAGCGAGTTCGGCGGTTCTACCGAGGAGGGGGAGACCCAGTACTTC. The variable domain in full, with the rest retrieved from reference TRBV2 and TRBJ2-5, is EPEVTQTPSHQVTQMGQEVILRCVPISNHLYFYWYRQILGQKVEFLVSFYNNEISEKSEIFDDQFSVERPDGSNFTLKIRSTKLEDSAMYFCASEFGGSTEEGETQYFGPGTRLLVL.

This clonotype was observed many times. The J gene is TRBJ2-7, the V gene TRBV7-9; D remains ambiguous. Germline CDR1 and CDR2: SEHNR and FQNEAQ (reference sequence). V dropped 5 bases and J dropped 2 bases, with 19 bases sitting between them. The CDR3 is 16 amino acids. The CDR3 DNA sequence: TGTGCCAGCAGCCGGAACAAAGGGTCGATTCCCTACGAGCAGTACTTC. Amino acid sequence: CASSRNKGSIPYEQYF.

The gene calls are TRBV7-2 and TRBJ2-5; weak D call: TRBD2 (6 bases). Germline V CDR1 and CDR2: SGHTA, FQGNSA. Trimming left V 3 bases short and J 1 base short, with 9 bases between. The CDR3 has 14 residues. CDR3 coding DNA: TGTGCCAGCAGCTTTCTAGCGCTCCAAGAGACCCAGTACTTC. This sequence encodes CASSFLALQETQYF.

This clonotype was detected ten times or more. The chain's CDR3 is CASSPPGLAGGRGSAQYF. CDR3 nucleotides: TGTGCCAGCTCACCACCGGGACTAGCGGGGGGGCGAGGCTCGGCGCAGTATTTT. The chain links TRBV18 to TRBJ2-3, with 16 positions matching TRBD2. CDR1 and CDR2 from the germline V gene are KGHSH and LQKENI. V dropped 0 bases and J dropped 10; count of bases not matched to a gene: 10. This CDR3 is built from 18 residues.

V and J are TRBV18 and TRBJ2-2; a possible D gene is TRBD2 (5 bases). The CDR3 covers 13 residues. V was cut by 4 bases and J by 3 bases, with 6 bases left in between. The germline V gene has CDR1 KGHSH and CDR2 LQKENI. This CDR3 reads CASSRTYTGELFF. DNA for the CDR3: TGTGCCAGCTCACGGACTTACACCGGGGAGCTGTTTTTT.

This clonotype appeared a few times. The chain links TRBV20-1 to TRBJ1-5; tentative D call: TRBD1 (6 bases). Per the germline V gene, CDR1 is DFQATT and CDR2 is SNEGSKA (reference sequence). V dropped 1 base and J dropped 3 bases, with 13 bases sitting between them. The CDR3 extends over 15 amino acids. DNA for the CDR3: TGCAGTGCTAGAGGGGGGCGCGGTATCAATCAGCCCCAGCATTTT. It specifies CSARGGRGINQPQHF.

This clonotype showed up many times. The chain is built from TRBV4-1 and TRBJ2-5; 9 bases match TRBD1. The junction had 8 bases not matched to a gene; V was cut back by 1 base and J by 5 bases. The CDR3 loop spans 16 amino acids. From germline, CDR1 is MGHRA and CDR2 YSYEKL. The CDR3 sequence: CASSQGTGAYWETQYF. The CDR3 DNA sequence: TGCGCCAGCAGCCAAGGGACAGGGGCCTACTGGGAGACCCAGTACTTC.

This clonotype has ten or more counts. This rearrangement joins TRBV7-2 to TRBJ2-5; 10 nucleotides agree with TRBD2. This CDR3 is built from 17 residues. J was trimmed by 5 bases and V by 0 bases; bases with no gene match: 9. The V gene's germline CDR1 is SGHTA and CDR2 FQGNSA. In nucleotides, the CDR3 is TGTGCCAGCAGCTTAGCCCCCGCTAGCGGGGGTCAGGAGACCCAGTACTTC. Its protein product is CASSLAPASGGQETQYF.

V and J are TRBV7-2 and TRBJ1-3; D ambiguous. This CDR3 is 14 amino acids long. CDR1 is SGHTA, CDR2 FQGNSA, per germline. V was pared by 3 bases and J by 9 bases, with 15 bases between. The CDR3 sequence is CASSFGGRSGTIYF. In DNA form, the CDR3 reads TGTGCCAGCAGCTTTGGCGGACGAAGTGGCACCATATATTTT.

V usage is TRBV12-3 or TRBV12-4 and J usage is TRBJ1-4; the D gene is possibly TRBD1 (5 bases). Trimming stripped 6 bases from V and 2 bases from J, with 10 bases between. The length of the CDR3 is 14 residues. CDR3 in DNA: TGTGCCAGCAGCCCCTGGGGGACTAATGAAAAACTGTTTTTT. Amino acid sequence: CASSPWGTNEKLFF.